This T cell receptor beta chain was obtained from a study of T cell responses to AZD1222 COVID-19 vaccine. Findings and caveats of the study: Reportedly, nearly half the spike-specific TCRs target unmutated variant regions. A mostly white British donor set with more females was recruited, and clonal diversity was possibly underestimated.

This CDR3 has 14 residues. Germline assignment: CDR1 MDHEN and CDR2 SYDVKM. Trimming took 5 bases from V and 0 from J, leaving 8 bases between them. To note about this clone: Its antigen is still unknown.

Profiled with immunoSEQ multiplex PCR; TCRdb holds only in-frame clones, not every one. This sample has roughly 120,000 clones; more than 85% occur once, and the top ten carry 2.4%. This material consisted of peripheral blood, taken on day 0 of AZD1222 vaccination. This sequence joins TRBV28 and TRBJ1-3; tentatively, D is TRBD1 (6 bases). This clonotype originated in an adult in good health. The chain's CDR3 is CASSKGGSGNTIYF. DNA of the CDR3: TGTGCCAGCAGTAAGGGGGGCTCTGGAAACACCATATATTTT.